Detailed here is one TCR beta chain. These data belong to a study of blood T cell repertoires in COVID-19. Across the whole study: Sites across the United States, Italy and Spain contributed samples from acute and convalescent COVID-19.

Original handling: Amplification from reference gene primers served as the basis for estimated nucleated cell counts. The assay was immunoSEQ multiplex PCR, and TCRdb's table has in-frame clones only and misses some. V and J calls and clone size are those listed in that table; D and trimming were worked out from the DNA. The sample holds 450,000 or so clones, approximately 90% seen once. The sequence derives from a man younger than 35 with COVID-19, enrolled during active disease. The sample consisted of peripheral blood.

The CDR3 loop is CASSFSSGTSYEQYF. CDR3 in DNA: TGTGCCAGCAGTTTTTCTAGCGGAACCTCCTACGAGCAGTACTTC. V gene TRBV27 combines with J gene TRBJ2-7; 7 nucleotides align to TRBD2. The CDR3 has 15 residues. J was trimmed by 0 bases and V by 3 bases; bases with no gene match: 5. The germline CDR1 and CDR2 sequences are MNHEY and SMNVEV (reference sequence).